Shown below are 27 T cell receptor beta chains from a single sample sequenced in a study of cytomegalovirus exposure and HLA in healthy donors. Vbeta (60) and Jbeta (13) primers were used in the PCR. Generated by immunoSEQ multiplex PCR, the TCRdb table keeps only in-frame clones and is missing some. Among some 130,000 clones listed, roughly four fifths were seen once. Specimen: PBMCs. The source is a young man in good health and CMV-seronegative.

The chain carries TRBV5-1 and TRBJ2-3; TRBD2 aligns across 7 bases. This CDR3 comprises 14 residues. CDR1 and CDR2 (germline): SGHRS, YFSETQ. Losses at the gene ends were 4 bases for V and 2 bases for J; bases not matched to a gene: 4. CDR3 sequence: CASSVGTNTDTQYF. The DNA for the CDR3 is TGCGCCAGCAGCGTCGGGACTAACACAGATACGCAGTATTTT.

This sequence joins TRBV5-1 and TRBJ2-7; 11 nucleotides agree with TRBD2. The J segment lost 6 bases and the V segment lost 0 bases, leaving 5 bases of the junction unmatched. The CDR3 length is 15 residues. Per the germline V gene, CDR1 is SGHRS and CDR2 is YFSETQ. DNA for the CDR3: TGCGCCAGCAGCTTGGCCATAGCGGGAGGGCGCGAGCAGTACTTC. This sequence encodes CASSLAIAGGREQYF.

The chain joins TRBV5-4 to TRBJ2-7; perhaps TRBD1 as D (6 bases). Germline V lookup: CDR1 SGHNT, CDR2 YYREEE (reference sequence). Between the trimmed V and J ends, which lost 7 bases and 0 bases, there was a span of 11 bases. CDR3 length equals 13 residues. The CDR3 is CASSGAPSYEQYF. CDR3 nucleotides: TGTGCCAGCTCAGGGGCCCCCTCCTACGAGCAGTACTTC.

V and J are TRBV7-3 and TRBJ2-2; perhaps TRBD2 as D (5 bases). The V end lost 0 bases, the J end lost 0 bases, and 5 bases lay between the germline ends. The CDR3 runs 15 residues. Germline V gene sequence: CDR1 SGHTA, CDR2 FQGTGA. DNA of the CDR3: TGTGCCAGCAGCTTAACGCGGGCGAACACCGGGGAGCTGTTTTTT. Amino acids: CASSLTRANTGELFF.

This chain uses TRBV7-9 with TRBJ1-4, with D maybe TRBD1 (5 bases). The CDR3 sequence is 16 residues long. Germline CDR1 reads SEHNR; CDR2 reads FQNEAQ (reference sequence). The V and J ends lost 0 bases and 5 bases respectively, with 13 bases between them. This CDR3 reads CASSLAGGAANEKLFF. The CDR3 nucleotides are TGTGCCAGCAGCTTAGCGGGTGGGGCGGCCAATGAAAAACTGTTTTTT.

The chain recombines TRBV5-1 with TRBJ2-7; a weak D match, TRBD1 (6 bases). V was trimmed by 1 base and J by 3 bases, leaving 14 bases between them. Germline V gene data show CDR1 as SGHRS and CDR2 as YFSETQ. This CDR3 is 15 amino acids long. CDR3 coding DNA: TGCGCCAGCAGCTTGACACAGGGTAGGAACTACGAGCAGTACTTC. It yields the protein CASSLTQGRNYEQYF.

The J gene is TRBJ1-5, the V gene TRBV4-2, with D maybe TRBD1 (6 bases). This CDR3 comprises 15 residues. The germline V gene encodes CDR1 LGHNA and CDR2 YNFKEQ. V dropped 2 bases and J dropped 7 bases, with 15 bases sitting between them. CDR3 region: CASSQLPGGVQPQHF. The CDR3, as DNA: TGTGCCAGCAGCCAACTCCCGGGGGGCGTACAGCCCCAGCATTTT.

The J gene is TRBJ2-6, the V gene TRBV21-1; the DNA was not compared with TRBD2, the D call given in the table. TRBV21-1 is described as a pseudogene. There are 19 residues in the CDR3. The CDR3 DNA follows: TGTGCCAGCAGCAAAGCGGGGAAGCGGGACGCCTCTGGGGCCAACGTCCTGACTTTC. It encodes CASSKAGKRDASGANVLTF.

The rearrangement uses TRBV6-5 and TRBJ2-5; TRBD1 aligns across 7 bases. After removal of 8 bases from V and 4 bases from J, the junction contained 4 bases not matched to a gene. Germline assignment: CDR1 MNHEY and CDR2 SVGAGI. The CDR3 is 12 amino acids. The CDR3 DNA reads TGTGCCAGCGGGAACAGGGGAGAGACCCAGTACTTC. Translating gives CASGNRGETQYF.

This rearrangement joins TRBV5-1 to TRBJ2-5; 8 bases match TRBD1. The germline V gene encodes CDR1 SGHRS and CDR2 YFSETQ. This CDR3 has 14 residues. Losses at the gene ends were 4 bases for V and 2 bases for J; bases not matched to a gene: 4. The CDR3 bases are TGCGCCAGCAGCCGCGGACAGGGACAAGAGACCCAGTACTTC. It encodes CASSRGQGQETQYF.

This clone was detected a few times. V usage is TRBV25-1 and J usage is TRBJ2-1; 7 positions agree with TRBD2. Germline-derived CDR1 and CDR2 are MGHDK and SYGVNS. V trimming: 6 bases; J trimming: 4 bases; junction bases outside the gene matches: 3. The CDR3 consists of 13 residues. CDR3 region: CASSTSEYNEQFF. The CDR3, as DNA: TGTGCCAGCAGCACTAGCGAATACAATGAGCAGTTCTTC.

The genes are TRBV7-9 and TRBJ1-1; TRBD1 matches at 11 bases. V gave up 5 bases and J gave up 2 bases; unmatched junction bases: 7. The CDR3 contains 16 residues. Per the germline V gene, CDR1 is SEHNR and CDR2 is FQNEAQ (reference sequence). The CDR3 protein is CASSIRTGGTNTEAFF. In DNA, the CDR3 is TGTGCCAGCAGCATAAGGACAGGGGGCACAAACACTGAAGCTTTCTTT.

The chain employs TRBV18 and TRBJ2-1; no clear D gene. V was pared by 0 bases and J by 4 bases, with 7 bases between. CDR1 is KGHSH, CDR2 LQKENI, per germline. The CDR3 length is 14 residues. CDR3 protein: CASSPPGRYNEQFF. Written as DNA, the CDR3 is TGTGCCAGCTCACCACCGGGCAGATACAATGAGCAGTTCTTC. The full variable domain, rest sourced from reference TRBV18 and TRBJ2-1, is NAGVMQNPRHLVRRRGQEARLRCSPMKGHSHVYWYRQLPEEGLKFMVYLQKENIIDESGMPKERFSAEFPKEGPSILRIQQVVRGDSAAYFCASSPPGRYNEQFFGPGTRLTVL.

This chain uses TRBV6-6 with TRBJ2-7; 8 nucleotides line up with TRBD2. The ends lost 6 bases at V and 4 bases at J; junction bases unmatched: 5. CDR1 is MNHNY and CDR2 is SVGAGI in the germline V gene (reference sequence). This CDR3 is built from 13 residues. CDR3 DNA sequence: TGTGCCAGCAGGACTAGCGATCAGTACGAGCAGTACTTC. Its protein product is CASRTSDQYEQYF.

This chain connects TRBV28 to TRBJ2-7, with 8 bases identical to TRBD1. From germline, CDR1 is MDHEN and CDR2 SYDVKM. The CDR3 covers 16 residues. Unmatched junction bases numbered 13, after V lost 8 bases and J lost 1 base. CDR3 bases: TGTGCCAGCCACTCCCCGACAGGGGCGGGTTCCTACGAGCAGTACTTC. It specifies CASHSPTGAGSYEQYF.

This rearrangement joins TRBV4-1 to TRBJ2-5, with TRBD2 matching over 9 bases. Germline V lookup: CDR1 MGHRA, CDR2 YSYEKL. V dropped 4 bases and J dropped 5; count of bases not matched to a gene: 14. The CDR3 covers 17 residues. Written as DNA, the CDR3 is TGCGCCAGCAGCCCCTCGGGGCGGACTAGCGTGGCGGAGACCCAGTACTTC. Translated, it gives CASSPSGRTSVAETQYF.

The V gene is TRBV5-1, the J gene TRBJ2-2; D is unresolved. The V and J ends lost 3 bases and 1 base respectively, with 13 bases between them. Germline CDR1 reads SGHRS; CDR2 reads YFSETQ. This CDR3 is built from 16 residues. The CDR3, as DNA: TGCGCCAGCAGCTACTCCGGGTTAATGAACACCGGGGAGCTGTTTTTT. This encodes CASSYSGLMNTGELFF.

The chain recombines TRBV9 with TRBJ1-1; TRBD1 might be the D (5 bases). Between the trimmed V and J ends, which lost 3 bases and 3 bases, there was a span of 15 bases. Germline CDR1 is SGDLS and CDR2 is YYNGEE. The CDR3 contains 15 residues. This CDR3 reads CASSAPGGKDTEAFF. For the CDR3, the DNA is TGTGCCAGCAGCGCCCCGGGGGGGAAGGACACTGAAGCTTTCTTT.

This clone was observed a single time. V usage is TRBV6-6 and J usage is TRBJ1-5, with 7 positions matching TRBD1. CDR1 is MNHNY and CDR2 is SVGAGI in the germline V gene (reference sequence). The CDR3 contains 16 residues. Losses at the gene ends were 7 bases for V and 1 base for J; bases not matched to a gene: 10. The CDR3 nucleotides read TGTGCCAGCACCCTGGGACAGCCAAGGAGCAATCAGCCCCAGCATTTT. It codes for CASTLGQPRSNQPQHF.

Here the CDR3 reads CASSLSGTGAEQYF. The CDR3 DNA reads as TGTGCCAGCAGCTTATCTGGGACAGGGGCCGAGCAGTACTTC. V and J are TRBV7-9 and TRBJ2-7, with 10 positions matching TRBD1. Germline loops: CDR1 SEHNR, CDR2 FQNEAQ (reference sequence). Trimming at V came to 2 bases and at J to 6 bases, leaving 4 bases not matched to a gene. The CDR3 is 14 amino acids.

The gene calls are TRBV2 and TRBJ2-7, with TRBD1 identical over 8 bases. J was trimmed by 5 bases and V by 4 bases; bases with no gene match: 1. Germline assignment: CDR1 SNHLY and CDR2 FYNNEI. The length of the CDR3 is 12 residues. The CDR3 reads CASSGTGNEQYF. The DNA for the CDR3 is TGTGCCAGCAGTGGGACAGGGAACGAGCAGTACTTC.

V gene TRBV18 combines with J gene TRBJ1-4, with D possibly TRBD1 on 5 matching bases. V lost 0 bases, J lost 6 bases, and 8 bases lay in between. CDR1 and CDR2 from the germline V gene are KGHSH and LQKENI. The CDR3 has 14 residues. The CDR3 loop reads CASSPPDTYEKLFF. CDR3 in DNA: TGTGCCAGCTCACCACCGGACACCTATGAAAAACTGTTTTTT.

The chain combines TRBV12-5 with TRBJ2-1, with 7 bases that match TRBD2. Germline V gene lookup returns CDR1 LGHNT and CDR2 FRNRAP. V shed 1 base and J 3 bases; nucleotides not matched to a gene: 0. This CDR3 is 14 amino acids long. CDR3 coding DNA: TGTGCTAGTGGTTTGGGCGGGAGCTACAATGAGCAGTTCTTC. It specifies CASGLGGSYNEQFF. The complete variable domain, with remaining parts taken from reference TRBV12-5 and TRBJ2-1, reads DARVTQTPRHKVTEMGQEVTMRCQPILGHNTVFWYRQTMMQGLELLAYFRNRAPLDDSGMPKDRFSAEMPDATLATLKIQPSEPRDSAVYFCASGLGGSYNEQFFGPGTRLTVL.

The chain employs TRBV6-6 and TRBJ2-3, with D maybe TRBD2 (6 bases). Deletions cut 1 base from V and 3 bases from J, with 11 bases between. CDR3 length equals 15 residues. Germline V lookup: CDR1 MNHNY, CDR2 SVGAGI (reference sequence). CDR3 region: CASSYWGVGTDTQYF. CDR3 coding DNA: TGTGCCAGCAGTTACTGGGGGGTCGGGACAGATACGCAGTATTTT.

The chain recombines TRBV6-1 with TRBJ1-2, with D unresolved. The germline V gene encodes CDR1 MNHNS and CDR2 SASEGT. The CDR3 has 13 amino acids. The V gene lost 3 bases and the J gene lost 4 bases, with 9 bases spanning the gap. The CDR3 is CASSDLGGYGYTF. The CDR3, as DNA: TGTGCCAGCAGTGATTTGGGAGGCTATGGCTACACCTTC.

The chain employs TRBV7-2 and TRBJ1-1; 8 positions match TRBD1. From germline, CDR1 is SGHTA and CDR2 FQGNSA. The CDR3 runs 14 residues. V gave up 5 bases and J gave up 6 bases; unmatched junction bases: 8. The CDR3 is CASSIWTGQPEAFF. In nucleotides, the CDR3 is TGTGCCAGCAGCATTTGGACAGGGCAACCTGAAGCTTTCTTT.

Only one count was recorded for this clone. The rearrangement joins TRBV2 to TRBJ2-7; no clear D gene. The CDR3 length is 10 residues. The ends were cut back, 2 bases at V and 11 bases at J, with 7 bases in the middle. Germline CDR1 and CDR2: SNHLY and FYNNEI. The CDR3 sequence is CASSELKKYF. CDR3 coding DNA: TGTGCCAGCAGTGAACTAAAGAAGTACTTC.